The 27 T cell receptor beta chains listed next were all sequenced from one sample in a study of tumor-infiltrating lymphocytes in primary liver carcinoma. The source material, about 18-33 mg of unsorted bulk tissue, was used to co-extract RNA and DNA. The template, 500 ng total RNA, yielded TCR beta cDNA made with a constant-region primer. Employing slightly modified ARM-PCR, three nested multiplex PCR rounds were run, and these gave rise to the TCR beta libraries. In the first two PCR rounds, TRBV1-TRBV30 forward primers were paired with a C-beta reverse primer, and each round lasted about 9 cycles. TCRdb passed the multiplex PCR reads through MiXCR, listing each CDR3 protein once. The data hold 80,000 or so distinct CDR3 sequences, with 71% observed a single time. Sample: liver tumor tissue from sampling region 4. Documented subset: tumor region T4, right-lateral pole. The receptors shown here come from a woman aged 60 to 75 with primary liver carcinoma and hepatitis B virus infection.

This clonotype was detected many times. This chain uses TRBV4-2 with TRBJ2-7, with TRBD2 matching 8 bases. The CDR3 extends over 20 amino acids. The J segment lost 5 bases and the V segment lost 4 bases, leaving 25 bases of the junction unmatched. CDR1 is LGHNA and CDR2 is YNFKEQ in the germline V gene. The CDR3 DNA reads as TGTGCCAGCAGCCCCTCGGTCGGCGGGAGGAAACCGGCTTCCCTCCACGAGCAGTACTTC. Translating it yields CASSPSVGGRKPASLHEQYF.

The chain has TRBV29-1 and TRBJ2-3; D gene uncertain. The V and J ends lost 4 bases and 3 bases respectively, with 11 bases between them. Germline CDR1 SQVTM, CDR2 ANQGSEA. This CDR3 comprises 13 residues. The CDR3 loop is CSVASGVTDTQYF. CDR3 bases: TGCAGCGTTGCCAGTGGAGTTACAGATACGCAGTATTTT.

The chain couples TRBV4-1 to TRBJ2-3; D perhaps matches TRBD1 (5 bases). CDR1 is MGHRA and CDR2 is YSYEKL in the germline V gene. This CDR3 is built from 14 residues. The CDR3 loop reads CARSQSRGSDTQYF. Here the CDR3 DNA reads TGCGCGAGGAGCCAATCTAGGGGCTCGGATACGCAGTATTTT.

The chain links TRBV19 to TRBJ2-3; 15 bases agree with TRBD2. The CDR3 is 16 amino acids. The trim removed 6 bases at V and 4 bases at J, leaving 5 bases unmatched. Per the germline V gene, CDR1 is LNHDA and CDR2 is SQIVND (reference sequence). DNA for the CDR3: TGTGCCAGTAGGGGACTAGCGGGAGGAAGGCCAGATACGCAGTATTTT. Protein sequence: CASRGLAGGRPDTQYF.

This clonotype was seen a handful of times. The rearrangement links TRBV18 to TRBJ2-2; 9 positions match TRBD2. This CDR3 is 16 amino acids long. V lost 4 bases to trimming and J lost 7 bases; unmatched junction nucleotides: 10. Germline assignment: CDR1 KGHSH and CDR2 LQKENI. Written as DNA, the CDR3 is TGTGCCAGCTCACGCGTGATAGCGGGAGACGACGGGGAGCTGTTTTTT. Translated: CASSRVIAGDDGELFF.

The CDR3 spells CASSEQGLSYEQYF. In DNA form, the CDR3 reads TGTGCCAGCAGTGAGCAAGGGCTCTCCTACGAGCAGTACTTC. The chain uses TRBV6-1 and TRBJ2-7; D is ambiguous. Germline-derived CDR1 and CDR2 are MNHNS and SASEGT. This CDR3 has 14 residues. V gave up 3 bases and J gave up 0 bases, with 9 bases separating them.

This clonotype was counted at least ten times. The rearrangement uses TRBV30 and TRBJ2-1, with 7 bases aligning to TRBD2. This CDR3 is 15 amino acids long. Germline V gene data show CDR1 as GTSNPN and CDR2 as SVGIG (reference sequence). V was clipped by 1 base and J by 4 bases; unmatched bases: 7. The DNA of the CDR3 is TGTGCCTGGAGTGGGGGGACTATGGGGTACAATGAGCAGTTCTTC. Protein sequence: CAWSGGTMGYNEQFF.

As for this clonotype: The limits of the CDR3 on the DNA are not certain, so only TCRdb's listed CDR3 is given. CDR3 sequence reads: CASTSGRCGRYNSPLHF. The V and J genes are TRBV5-6 and TRBJ1-6. Germline V gene sequence: CDR1 SGHDT, CDR2 YYEEEE. The CDR3 spans 17 residues, counting both ends.

In this sample, this clonotype turned up a few times. One base away lies a much larger clone, so this may be a sequencing read error. A read error is likely, as this CDR3 ends without the conserved phenylalanine or tryptophan. The rearrangement links TRBV5-1 to TRBJ2-5; 8 bases line up with TRBD1. CDR3 size: 14 residues. With 3 bases clipped from V and 4 bases from J, the junction kept 5 bases outside the gene matches. Germline loops: CDR1 SGHRS, CDR2 YFSETQ. CDR3 loop: CASSSGTGRETQYL. The CDR3 DNA sequence: TGCGCCAGCAGCTCTGGGACAGGTCGAGAGACCCAGTACCTC.

This clonotype appeared many times. The chain has TRBV6-1 and TRBJ2-3; D perhaps matches TRBD1 (8 bases). This CDR3 has 14 amino acids. Germline values: CDR1 MNHNS, CDR2 SASEGT. Trimming cost V 6 bases and J 2 bases, with 12 bases left between them. The chain's CDR3 is CASRQGGDTDTQYF. The CDR3 region has the DNA TGTGCCAGCAGACAGGGGGGGGACACAGATACGCAGTATTTT.

Of note for this clonotype: Possible read error: a much larger clone is one base away. The chain joins TRBV20-1 to TRBJ1-1; a possible D gene is TRBD1 (5 bases). Germline CDR1 and CDR2: DFQATT and SNEGSKA (reference sequence). The CDR3 contains 17 residues. The CDR3 reads CIARDSLTGTMNTEAFF. The CDR3 bases are TGCATTGCTAGAGATTCCTTAACTGGGACCATGAACACTGAAGCTTTCTTT.

This clonotype was observed at least ten times. The chain carries TRBV6-1 and TRBJ1-1, with D tentatively TRBD1 (6 bases). Germline loops: CDR1 MNHNS, CDR2 SASEGT. The CDR3 is 15 amino acids. V lost 1 base and J lost 4, with 13 bases in between. CDR3 DNA sequence: TGTGCCAGCAGTGAAGGCGGGGGGCCGGGCACTGAAGCTTTCTTT. Translated, it gives CASSEGGGPGTEAFF.

This clonotype has at least ten counts. This rearrangement joins TRBV5-6 to TRBJ2-3, with no clear D. Deletions cut 6 bases from V and 0 bases from J, with 14 bases between. Germline V CDR1 and CDR2: SGHDT, YYEEEE. The CDR3 loop spans 15 amino acids. CDR3 DNA sequence: TGTGCCAGCAACCGAGCCCCTTTTAGCACAGATACGCAGTATTTT. This gives the protein CASNRAPFSTDTQYF.

In regard to this clonotype: A read error may be the cause here, since a much bigger clone is one base away. The chain carries TRBV30 and TRBJ1-4; D gene uncertain. Trimming cost V 1 base and J 5 bases, with 8 bases left between them. The germline V gene has CDR1 GTSNPN and CDR2 SVGIG (reference sequence). This CDR3 is 13 amino acids long. The CDR3 region is CAWSALGNEKLFF. The CDR3 DNA reads TGTGCCTGGAGTGCGTTAGGGAATGAAAAACTGTTTTTT. Full variable domain (remainder filled in from reference TRBV30 and TRBJ1-4): SQTIHQWPATLVQPVGSPLSLECTVEGTSNPNLYWYRQAAGRGLQLLFYSVGIGQISSEVPQNLSASRPQDRQFILSSKKLLLSDSGFYLCAWSALGNEKLFFGSGTQLSVL.

The chain links TRBV25-1 to TRBJ1-1; D remains unclear. The germline gives CDR1 MGHDK, CDR2 SYGVNS. V was cut by 7 bases and J by 5 bases, with 14 bases left in between. The length of the CDR3 is 13 residues. The CDR3 DNA follows: TGTGCCAGCACCGGTCGCGTGTGGACTGAAGCTTTCTTT. Amino acid sequence: CASTGRVWTEAFF.

This chain's CDR3 is CASSLKQLALNYNEQFF. The CDR3 DNA follows: TGCGCCAGCAGCTTGAAGCAACTAGCGCTTAATTACAATGAGCAGTTCTTC. V and J are TRBV5-1 and TRBJ2-1; the match to TRBD2 covers 7 bases. The CDR3 totals 17 residues. The germline CDR1 and CDR2 sequences are SGHRS and YFSETQ. Losses at the gene ends were 1 base for V and 4 bases for J; bases not matched to a gene: 11.

This clonotype was found many times. This chain joins TRBV5-1 and TRBJ2-7, with unresolved D. The germline V and J ends were trimmed by 1 base and 1 base, with 9 bases remaining between them. This CDR3 spans 14 amino acids. The V gene's germline CDR1 is SGHRS and CDR2 YFSETQ. This CDR3 reads CASSLLSTSYEQYF. Written as DNA, the CDR3 is TGCGCCAGCAGCTTGTTATCTACATCCTACGAGCAGTACTTC.

The sample holds many counts of this clonotype. V and J are TRBV29-1 and TRBJ2-3; 8 positions agree with TRBD2. Trimming removed 5 bases from V and 3 bases from J; junction bases left unmatched: 16. CDR1 and CDR2 (germline): SQVTM, ANQGSEA. The CDR3 contains 17 residues. CDR3 loop: CSVQGLARKGRTDTQYF. Here the CDR3 DNA reads TGCAGCGTTCAAGGACTAGCTAGAAAGGGGAGAACAGATACGCAGTATTTT.

Of note for this clonotype: The conserved final phenylalanine or tryptophan is absent from the CDR3, which likely points to a read error. The chain has TRBV6-1 and TRBJ2-7, with a weak D call TRBD2 (6 bases). Germline lookup yields CDR1 MNHNS and CDR2 SASEGT. This CDR3 contains 14 residues. V lost 6 bases, J lost 0 bases, and 12 bases lay in between. The CDR3 DNA reads as TGTGCCAGCAGATGGGGGGATAGCTCCTACGAGCAGTACTTG. Its translation: CASRWGDSSYEQYL.

Comments on this clonotype: Being one base from a much bigger clone, this may be a read error. The V and J genes are TRBV28 and TRBJ1-5; 7 bases are a match to TRBD1. Germline V gene data show CDR1 as MDHEN and CDR2 as SYDVKM. The CDR3 is made up of 14 amino acids. As DNA, the CDR3 is TGTGCCAGCAGGCCTGACAGGGAGCCTCAGCCCCGGCATTTT. As protein: CASRPDREPQPRHF.

V gene TRBV28 combines with J gene TRBJ2-3; perhaps D is TRBD1 or TRBD2 (6 bases each). The germline V and J ends were trimmed by 1 base and 5 bases, with 22 bases remaining between them. The germline CDR1 and CDR2 sequences are MDHEN and SYDVKM. The CDR3 spans 18 residues. For the CDR3, the DNA is TGTGCCAGCAGTTTATTGGGTGCGACTAGAGGGGGACGAGATACGCAGTATTTT. This translates into CASSLLGATRGGRDTQYF.

Concerning this clonotype: Given a much more abundant clone one base away, this may be a read error. The gene calls are TRBV28 and TRBJ1-2; D unclear. V was cut by 5 bases and J by 2 bases, with 15 bases left in between. The CDR3 loop spans 15 amino acids. Germline CDR1 and CDR2: MDHEN and SYDVKM. The CDR3 loop reads CASSILGPANYGYTF. DNA of the CDR3: TGTGCCAGCAGTATTCTTGGGCCGGCGAACTATGGCTACACCTTC.

For this clonotype: One junction end disagrees with the germline gene, perhaps due to a read error. The chain carries TRBV11-1 and TRBJ2-4; a possible D gene is TRBD1 (6 bases). This CDR3 comprises 16 residues. Germline V lookup: CDR1 SGHAT, CDR2 FQDESV (reference sequence). This CDR3 reads CASSTRSRGGENTQYF. DNA for the CDR3: TGTGCCAGCAGCACAAGGTCCAGGGGTGGGGAAAACACTCAGTACTTC. The full variable domain, completed using reference TRBV11-1 and TRBJ2-4, is EAEVAQSPRYKITEKSQAVAFWCDPISGHATLYWYRQILGQGPELLVQFQDESVVDDSQLPKDRFSAERLKGVDSTLKIQPAELGDSAMYLCASSTRSRGGENTQYFGAGTRLSVL.

Of note for this clonotype: No conserved phenylalanine or tryptophan is present at the end of the CDR3, so a read error is the likely explanation. This chain links TRBV19 with TRBJ2-2, with 11 bases that match TRBD1. The CDR3 totals 16 residues. Germline values: CDR1 LNHDA, CDR2 SQIVND (reference sequence). V shed 9 bases, J shed 5 bases, and the junction held 11 bases outside the gene matches. DNA for the CDR3: TGTGCCAGCCAACCCTCCGGGACAGGGGGAACCGGGGAGCTGTTTTCT. It specifies CASQPSGTGGTGELFS.

The V call is TRBV18, the J call TRBJ2-5, with 9 bases that match TRBD1. CDR3 length equals 14 residues. The trim removed 3 bases at V and 5 bases at J, leaving 4 bases unmatched. Per the germline V gene, CDR1 is KGHSH and CDR2 is LQKENI. The CDR3: CASSPSDRGETQYF. The DNA of the CDR3 is TGTGCCAGCTCACCTTCAGACAGGGGGGAGACCCAGTACTTC.

A word on this clonotype: The conserved phenylalanine or tryptophan is not found at the CDR3 terminus, so this likely reflects a read error. DNA of the CDR3: TGTACCATCAGTGAGCCAGGGGGTGAAGCTTTCCTT. Translated: CTISEPGGEAFL. The chain has TRBV10-3 and TRBJ1-1; 7 positions match TRBD1. The CDR3 consists of 12 residues. Germline lookup yields CDR1 ENHRY and CDR2 SYGVKD.

This clonotype was observed many times. The chain recombines TRBV12-3 or TRBV12-4 with TRBJ1-5; unclear D gene. The CDR3 is 13 residues long. Deletions cut 5 bases from V and 3 bases from J, with 8 bases between. The CDR3 sequence is CASSVRVNQPQHF. DNA for the CDR3: TGTGCCAGCAGTGTCCGGGTCAATCAGCCCCAGCATTTT.